The T cell receptor (beta chain) under discussion was sequenced for a study of blood T cell repertoires in COVID-19. Background on the study: Italy, Spain and the United States were the sources of the convalescent and acute COVID-19 samples. PBMCs, B-cell-depleted T cells, or T cells were the source of the cDNA or gDNA that made up the material.

Germline V gene lookup returns CDR1 MNHEY and CDR2 SMNVEV (reference sequence). This CDR3 has 14 amino acids. Trimming took 6 bases from V and 8 from J; bases not matched to a gene: 5. TCRdb's copy holds only in-frame clones and misses some; the assay was immunoSEQ multiplex PCR. There are about 110,000 clones in the sample; just over 70% occur only once, and about 2% lies in the top ten. The sequence came from a woman between 40 and 50 years old with acute or convalescent COVID-19. The genes are TRBV27 and TRBJ1-6; TRBD1 matches 9 bases. Input material: peripheral blood. CDR3 amino acids: CASRDGTGHSPLHF. In DNA, the CDR3 is TGTGCCAGCAGGGACGGGACAGGGCATTCACCCCTCCACTTT.